Sequencing of this T cell receptor beta chain was carried out in a study of blood T cell repertoires in COVID-19. The overall study: Samples representing acute and convalescent COVID-19 were sourced from the United States, Italy and Spain. Nucleic acid was either cDNA or gDNA, and it came from T cells, B-cell-depleted T cells, or PBMCs.

Germline V CDR1 and CDR2: LNHDA, SQIVND (reference sequence). The CDR3 runs 16 residues. V gave up 4 bases and J gave up 5 bases; unmatched junction bases: 6. Patients in Seattle were enrolled during active infection, then followed longitudinally. Original methodology: Amplification from reference gene primers served as the basis for estimated nucleated cell counts. TCRdb's table, derived via immunoSEQ multiplex PCR, lists solely in-frame clones and lacks some. For V, J and clone size, that table is used; D and trimming come from the DNA. The table lists fewer than 300,000 clones, roughly 92% of them singletons.

The clonotype originates from a woman in her twenties or thirties with COVID-19, enrolled during active disease. The chain employs TRBV19 and TRBJ2-3, with 13 bases aligning to TRBD2. Specimen: peripheral blood. The CDR3 DNA is TGTGCCAGTAGTAGTGGACTAGCGGGAGCGGTAGATACGCAGTATTTT. Encoded protein: CASSSGLAGAVDTQYF. The variable domain in full, with the rest retrieved from reference TRBV19 and TRBJ2-3, is DGGITQSPKYLFRKEGQNVTLSCEQNLNHDAMYWYRQDPGQGLRLIYYSQIVNDFQKGDIAEGYSVSREKKESFPLTVTSAQKNPTAFYLCASSSGLAGAVDTQYFGPGTRLTVL.